The rows below give T cell receptor beta chains drawn from one sample of a study of T cell changes during pregnancy in multiple sclerosis. TCRdb's table, derived via immunoSEQ multiplex PCR, lists solely in-frame clones and lacks some. Altogether tens of thousands of clones are present, about 91% being singletons, with the ten largest covering over 1.1%. The source was peripheral blood, collected after pregnancy. Receptors were obtained from a female donor with multiple sclerosis, enrolled in a pregnancy study. Each CDR3 is given with its conserved first and last residue. D genes are given only for firm matches. Not all rows give a size; the values are once, few, many and, for expanded clones, a class.

d_call	v_call	j_call	clone_size	cdr3_nt	cdr3_aa
TRBD2	TRBV10-1	TRBJ2-3	.	TGCGCCAGCATGACCGGACTAGCGGGAGCCGCAGATACGCAGTATTTT	CASMTGLAGAADTQYF
TRBD2	TRBV5-1	TRBJ2-7	.	TGCGCCAGCAGCCAAACTAGCGGGAGAACAGTCGAGCAGTACTTC	CASSQTSGRTVEQYF
.	TRBV27	TRBJ2-7	.	TGTGCCAGCAGTTTTTCCCCGGTGAGCTACGAGCAGTACTTC	CASSFSPVSYEQYF
.	TRBV5-6	TRBJ2-1	once	TGTGCCAGCAGCAATCCCTGGGCCCACTACAATGAGCAGTTCTTC	CASSNPWAHYNEQFF
.	TRBV2	TRBJ2-7	.	TGTGCCAGCAGGTTCGCCGGGACGGACTACTACGAGCAGTACTTC	CASRFAGTDYYEQYF
.	TRBV7-9	TRBJ2-7	.	TGTGCCAGCAGCTTACGAGACAGCTCGTTAGAGCAGTACTTC	CASSLRDSSLEQYF
.	TRBV28	TRBJ1-5	.	TGTGCCAGCAGCGACCTTGGGCGGGCATCGGGCAATCAGCCCCAGCATTTT	CASSDLGRASGNQPQHF
TRBD2	TRBV6-5	TRBJ2-5	.	TGTGCCAGCAGCTACACCGGGACTAGCGGGCAAGAGACCCAGTACTTC	CASSYTGTSGQETQYF
.	TRBV19	TRBJ1-2	.	TGTGCCAGTAGTCCTCGTTCAGGGGCTTTCTATGGCTACACCTTC	CASSPRSGAFYGYTF
TRBD2	TRBV7-2	TRBJ2-7	.	TGTGCCAGCAGCTTAGGCGGGAGAGAGTACGAGCAGTACTTC	CASSLGGREYEQYF
.	TRBV19	TRBJ2-7	.	TGTGCCAGTACTCCGGTCGGGAGTGACGAGCAGTACTTC	CASTPVGSDEQYF
TRBD1	TRBV19	TRBJ2-2	.	TGTGCCAGTAGTACCCTAAGGACAGGCAACACCGGGGAGCTGTTTTTT	CASSTLRTGNTGELFF
.	TRBV5-1	TRBJ1-2	.	TGCGCCAGCAGCCTCGAAGCCCCGGGATTTAACTATGGCTACACCTTC	CASSLEAPGFNYGYTF
TRBD1	TRBV11-2	TRBJ1-4	.	TGTGCCAGCAGCCCCCACCCGGGACAGGTGGATGAAAAACTGTTTTTT	CASSPHPGQVDEKLFF
TRBD2	TRBV11-1	TRBJ2-7	.	TGTGCCAGCAGCCCGGGACTAGCGGGAGGCCGGAGGGGCTACGAGCAGTACTTC	CASSPGLAGGRRGYEQYF
TRBD2	TRBV5-4	TRBJ2-2	.	TGTGCCAGCAGAATAGGACTAGCGGGAGGAAACACCGGGGAGCTGTTTTTT	CASRIGLAGGNTGELFF
TRBD2	TRBV9	TRBJ2-7	.	TGTGCCAGCAGCGTAGGCCCAGCGGGGACCTCCTACGAGCAGTACTTC	CASSVGPAGTSYEQYF
TRBD2	TRBV5-1	TRBJ2-1	.	TGCGCCAGCAGCTTGGTTGGGACTAGTCTCTCCTACAATGAGCAGTTCTTC	CASSLVGTSLSYNEQFF
TRBD2	TRBV7-2	TRBJ2-7	.	TGTGCCAGCAGCCCCCGACTAGCGGCTAACGGGGAGTACTTC	CASSPRLAANGEYF
.	TRBV18	TRBJ1-1	few	TGTGCCAGCGCCAGGGATAGCCTTAACACTGAAGCTTTCTTT	CASARDSLNTEAFF